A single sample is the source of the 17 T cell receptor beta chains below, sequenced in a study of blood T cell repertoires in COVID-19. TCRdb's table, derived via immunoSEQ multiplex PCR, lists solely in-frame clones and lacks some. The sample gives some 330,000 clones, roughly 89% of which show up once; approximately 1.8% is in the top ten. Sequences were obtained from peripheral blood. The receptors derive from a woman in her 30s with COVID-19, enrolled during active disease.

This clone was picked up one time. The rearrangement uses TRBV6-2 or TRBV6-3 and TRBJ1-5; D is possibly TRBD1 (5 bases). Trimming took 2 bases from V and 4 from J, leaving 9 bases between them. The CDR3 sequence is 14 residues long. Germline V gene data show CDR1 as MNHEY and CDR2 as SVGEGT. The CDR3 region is CASSYLTENQPQHF. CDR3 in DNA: TGTGCCAGCAGTTACCTGACAGAGAATCAGCCCCAGCATTTT.

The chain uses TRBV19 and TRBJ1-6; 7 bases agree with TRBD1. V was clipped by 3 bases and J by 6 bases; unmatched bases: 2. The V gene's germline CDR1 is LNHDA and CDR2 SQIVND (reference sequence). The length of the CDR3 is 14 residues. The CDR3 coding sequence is TGTGCCAGTAGTATCCGGGACAGTAATTCACCCCTCCACTTT. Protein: CASSIRDSNSPLHF.

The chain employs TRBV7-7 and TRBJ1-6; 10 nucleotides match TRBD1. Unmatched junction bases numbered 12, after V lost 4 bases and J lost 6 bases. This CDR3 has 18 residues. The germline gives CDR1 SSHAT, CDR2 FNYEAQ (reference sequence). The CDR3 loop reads CASSSTLDRGLSNSPLHF. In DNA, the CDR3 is TGTGCCAGCAGCTCCACATTAGACAGGGGGCTGTCTAATTCACCCCTCCACTTT.

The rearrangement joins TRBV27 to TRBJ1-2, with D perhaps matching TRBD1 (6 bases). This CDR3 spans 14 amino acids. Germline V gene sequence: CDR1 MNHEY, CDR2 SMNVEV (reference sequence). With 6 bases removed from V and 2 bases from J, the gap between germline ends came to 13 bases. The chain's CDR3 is CASSPGRGNYGYTF. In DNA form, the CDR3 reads TGTGCCAGCAGCCCCGGGAGGGGGAACTATGGCTACACCTTC.

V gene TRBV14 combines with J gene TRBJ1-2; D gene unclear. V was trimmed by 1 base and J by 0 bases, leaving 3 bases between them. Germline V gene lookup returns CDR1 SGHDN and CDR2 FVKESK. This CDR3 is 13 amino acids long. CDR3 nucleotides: TGTGCCAGCAGCCAAGGAGCTAACTATGGCTACACCTTC. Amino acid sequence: CASSQGANYGYTF.

The CDR3 loop reads CASSLAGPLSYEQYF. The CDR3 nucleotides read TGTGCCAGCAGCTTAGCAGGGCCCCTTTCCTACGAGCAGTACTTC. V and J are TRBV11-3 and TRBJ2-7; weak D call: TRBD1 (5 bases). The CDR3 extends over 15 amino acids. The germline V gene has CDR1 SGHNT and CDR2 YENEEA. Trimming removed 1 base from V and 1 base from J, with 11 bases in between.

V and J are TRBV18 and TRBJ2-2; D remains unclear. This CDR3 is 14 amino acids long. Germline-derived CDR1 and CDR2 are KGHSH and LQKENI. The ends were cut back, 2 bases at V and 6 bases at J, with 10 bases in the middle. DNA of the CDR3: TGTGCCAGCTCACCAACAAGAGCGTCCGGGGAGCTGTTTTTT. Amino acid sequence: CASSPTRASGELFF.

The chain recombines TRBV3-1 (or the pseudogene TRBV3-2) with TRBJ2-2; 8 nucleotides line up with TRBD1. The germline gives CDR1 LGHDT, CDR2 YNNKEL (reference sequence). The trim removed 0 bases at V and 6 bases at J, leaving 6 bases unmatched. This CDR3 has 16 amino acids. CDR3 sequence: CASSQERTGFPGELFF. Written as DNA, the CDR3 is TGTGCCAGCAGCCAAGAGCGGACAGGGTTTCCCGGGGAGCTGTTTTTT.

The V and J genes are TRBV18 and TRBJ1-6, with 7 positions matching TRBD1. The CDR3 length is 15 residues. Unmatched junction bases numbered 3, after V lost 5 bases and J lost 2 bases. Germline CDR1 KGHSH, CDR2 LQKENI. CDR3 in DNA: TGTGCCAGCTCAGAGACAGGGACCTATAATTCACCCCTCCACTTT. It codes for CASSETGTYNSPLHF.

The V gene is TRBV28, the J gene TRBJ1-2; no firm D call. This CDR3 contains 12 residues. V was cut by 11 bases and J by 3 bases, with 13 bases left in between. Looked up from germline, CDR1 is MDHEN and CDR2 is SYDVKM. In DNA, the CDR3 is TGTGCCTCAAAACCAGAGGACTATGGCTACACCTTC. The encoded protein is CASKPEDYGYTF.

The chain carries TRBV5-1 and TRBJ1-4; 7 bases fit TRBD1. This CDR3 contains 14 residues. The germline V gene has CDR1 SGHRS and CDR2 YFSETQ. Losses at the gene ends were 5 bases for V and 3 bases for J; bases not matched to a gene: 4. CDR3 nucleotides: TGCGCCAGCAGTAGGGGGCCGGCTAATGAAAAACTGTTTTTT. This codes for CASSRGPANEKLFF.

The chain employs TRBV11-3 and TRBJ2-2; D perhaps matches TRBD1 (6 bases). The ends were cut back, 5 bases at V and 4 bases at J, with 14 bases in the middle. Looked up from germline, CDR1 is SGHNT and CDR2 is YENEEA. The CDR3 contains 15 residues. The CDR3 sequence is CASSPATGFTGELFF. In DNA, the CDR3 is TGTGCCAGCAGCCCCGCGACAGGCTTCACCGGGGAGCTGTTTTTT.

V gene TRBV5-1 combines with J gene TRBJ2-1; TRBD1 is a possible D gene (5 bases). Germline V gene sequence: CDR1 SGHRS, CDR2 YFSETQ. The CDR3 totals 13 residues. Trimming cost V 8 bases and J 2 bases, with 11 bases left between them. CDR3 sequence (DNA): TGCGCCAGTGGGGCTGCTACCTACAATGAGCAGTTCTTC. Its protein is CASGAATYNEQFF.

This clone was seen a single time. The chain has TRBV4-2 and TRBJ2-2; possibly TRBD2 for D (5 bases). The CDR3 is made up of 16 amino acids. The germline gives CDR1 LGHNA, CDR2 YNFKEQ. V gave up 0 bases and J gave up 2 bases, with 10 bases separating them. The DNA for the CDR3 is TGTGCCAGCAGCCAAGAGGTAGCGCTTAACACCGGGGAGCTGTTTTTT. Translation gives CASSQEVALNTGELFF.

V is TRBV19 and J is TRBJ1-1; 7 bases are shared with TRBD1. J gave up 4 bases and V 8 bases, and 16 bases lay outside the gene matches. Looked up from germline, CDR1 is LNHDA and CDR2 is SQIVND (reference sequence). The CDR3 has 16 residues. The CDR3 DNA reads TGTGCCAGTTTTGCCACTACAGGGGTGGGAATCACTGAAGCTTTCTTT. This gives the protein CASFATTGVGITEAFF.

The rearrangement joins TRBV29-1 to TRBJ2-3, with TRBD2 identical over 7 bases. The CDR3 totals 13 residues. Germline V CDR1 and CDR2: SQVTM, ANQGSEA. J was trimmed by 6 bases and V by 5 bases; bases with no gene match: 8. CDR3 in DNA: TGCAGCGTTATGGGGAGGGTTTCGGATACGCAGTATTTT. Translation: CSVMGRVSDTQYF.

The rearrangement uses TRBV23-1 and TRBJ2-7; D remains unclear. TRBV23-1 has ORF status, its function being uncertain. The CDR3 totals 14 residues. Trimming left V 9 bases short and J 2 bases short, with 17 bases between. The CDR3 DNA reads TGCGCCAGAAGATCCCAGGAATCTGCCTACGAGCAGTACGTC. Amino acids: CARRSQESAYEQYV.